These T cell receptor beta chains were read from a single sample in a study of response to subunit inactivated influenza vaccine. TCRdb analysed the RT-PCR reads with MiXCR anew, one entry per CDR3 protein. The sample includes 170,000 or so distinct CDR3 sequences, about 10% of them seen just once. This specimen consisted of CD8+ T cells sorted from PBMCs, obtained less than 30 months after vaccination. These receptor sequences come from a man aged 45 to 75 who received an inactivated influenza vaccine. CDR3s include the opening cysteine and the closing phenylalanine or tryptophan. Fields, in order: V gene, D gene, J gene, clone size, CDR3 protein, CDR3 DNA. A D gene is named only where the DNA matches it firmly. Clone size is shown for a subset of rows, as once, few, many or a class of expanded clone.

V: TRBV11-3
D: NA
J: TRBJ2-2
size: NA
CDR3: CASSLDPGGGELFF
DNA: TGTGCCAGCAGCTTAGACCCCGGCGGCGGGGAGCTGTTTTTT

V: TRBV29-1
D: TRBD1
J: TRBJ2-7
size: NA
CDR3: CSVEDQGAETYEQYF
DNA: TGCAGCGTTGAAGACCAGGGGGCAGAAACCTACGAGCAGTACTTC

V: TRBV29-1
D: NA
J: TRBJ1-1
size: few
CDR3: CSVTTVNTEAFF
DNA: TGCAGCGTCACCACGGTGAACACTGAAGCTTTCTTT

V: TRBV3-1
D: TRBD2
J: TRBJ2-1
size: few
CDR3: CASSPREGRRNEQFF
DNA: TGTGCCAGCAGCCCTCGGGAGGGCCGAAGAAATGAGCAGTTCTTC

V: TRBV5-1
D: NA
J: TRBJ2-7
size: many
CDR3: CASSLNRFPYEQYF
DNA: TGCGCCAGCAGCTTAAACAGGTTCCCCTACGAGCAGTACTTC

V: TRBV30
D: TRBD1
J: TRBJ2-7
size: few
CDR3: CAWSEGTDYEQYF
DNA: TGTGCCTGGAGTGAAGGGACAGACTACGAGCAGTACTTC

V: TRBV9
D: TRBD1
J: TRBJ2-1
size: few
CDR3: CASSAVTGGEYNEQFF
DNA: TGTGCCAGCAGCGCGGTAACAGGGGGTGAATACAATGAGCAGTTCTTC

V: TRBV5-1
D: TRBD1
J: TRBJ1-1
size: many
CDR3: CASSPTGYTEAFF
DNA: TGCGCCAGCAGCCCGACAGGGTACACTGAAGCTTTCTTT

V: TRBV30
D: NA
J: TRBJ2-2
size: few
CDR3: CAWGFDGELFF
DNA: TGTGCCTGGGGGTTTGACGGGGAGCTGTTTTTT

V: TRBV7-9
D: NA
J: TRBJ2-7
size: many
CDR3: CASSSSPSEQYF
DNA: TGTGCCAGCAGCTCCTCCCCCTCCGAGCAGTACTTC

V: TRBV28
D: NA
J: TRBJ2-4
size: NA
CDR3: CASSSTTFLAKNIQYF
DNA: TGTGCCAGCAGTTCTACGACTTTCCTAGCCAAAAACATTCAGTACTTC

V: TRBV5-4
D: TRBD1
J: TRBJ1-2
size: NA
CDR3: CASRGQGPLDRGYGYTF
DNA: TGTGCCAGCAGAGGACAGGGGCCACTCGACCGAGGCTATGGCTACACCTTC